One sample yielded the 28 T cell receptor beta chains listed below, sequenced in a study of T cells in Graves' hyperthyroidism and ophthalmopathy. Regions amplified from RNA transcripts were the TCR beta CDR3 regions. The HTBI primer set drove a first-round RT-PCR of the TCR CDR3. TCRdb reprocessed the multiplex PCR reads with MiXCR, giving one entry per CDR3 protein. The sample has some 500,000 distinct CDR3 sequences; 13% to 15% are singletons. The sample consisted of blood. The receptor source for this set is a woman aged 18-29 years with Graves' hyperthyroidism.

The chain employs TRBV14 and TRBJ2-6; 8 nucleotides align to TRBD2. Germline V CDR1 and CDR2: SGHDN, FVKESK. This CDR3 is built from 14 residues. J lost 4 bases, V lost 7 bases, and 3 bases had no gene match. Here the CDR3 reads CASTGGEGANVLTF. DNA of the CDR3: TGTGCCAGCACCGGGGGGGAAGGGGCCAACGTCCTGACTTTC.

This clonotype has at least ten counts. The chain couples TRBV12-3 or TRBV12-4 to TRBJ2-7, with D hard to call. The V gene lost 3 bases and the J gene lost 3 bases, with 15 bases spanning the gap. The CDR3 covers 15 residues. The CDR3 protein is CASSFQADILYEQYF. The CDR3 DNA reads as TGTGCCAGCAGTTTCCAGGCCGACATCCTCTACGAGCAGTACTTC.

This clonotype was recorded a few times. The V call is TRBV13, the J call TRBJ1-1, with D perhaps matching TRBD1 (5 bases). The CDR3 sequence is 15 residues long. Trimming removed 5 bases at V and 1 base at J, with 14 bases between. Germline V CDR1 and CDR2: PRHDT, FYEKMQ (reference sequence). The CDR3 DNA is TGTGCCAGCAGCACCCTGGGCGGGGCGAACACTGAAGCTTTCTTT. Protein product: CASSTLGGANTEAFF.

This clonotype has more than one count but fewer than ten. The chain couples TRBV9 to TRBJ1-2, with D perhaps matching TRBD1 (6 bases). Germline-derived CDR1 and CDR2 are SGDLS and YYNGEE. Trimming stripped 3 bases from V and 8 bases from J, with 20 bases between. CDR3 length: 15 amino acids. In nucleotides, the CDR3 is TGTGCCAGCAGCGCCGGATACCGGGGGCCGGAGGGCTACACCTTC. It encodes CASSAGYRGPEGYTF.

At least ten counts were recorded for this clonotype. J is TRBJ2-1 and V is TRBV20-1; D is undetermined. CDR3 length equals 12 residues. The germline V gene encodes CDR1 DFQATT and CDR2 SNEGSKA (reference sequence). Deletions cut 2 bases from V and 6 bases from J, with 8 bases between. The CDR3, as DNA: TGCAGTGCTAGAATTGGAGCCAATGAGCAGTTCTTC. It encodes CSARIGANEQFF.

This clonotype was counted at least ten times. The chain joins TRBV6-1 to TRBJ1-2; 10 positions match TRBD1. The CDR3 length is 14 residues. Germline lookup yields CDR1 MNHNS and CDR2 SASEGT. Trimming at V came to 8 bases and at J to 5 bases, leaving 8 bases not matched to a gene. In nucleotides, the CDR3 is TGTGCCAGCTATCCCGGACAGGGGGTTTATGGCTACACCTTC. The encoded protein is CASYPGQGVYGYTF.

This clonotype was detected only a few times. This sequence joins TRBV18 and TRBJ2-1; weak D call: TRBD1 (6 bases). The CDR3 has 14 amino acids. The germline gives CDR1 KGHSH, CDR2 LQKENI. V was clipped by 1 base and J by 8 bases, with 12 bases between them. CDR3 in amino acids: CASSPRQGKDEQFF. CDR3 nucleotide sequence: TGTGCCAGCTCACCACGGCAGGGGAAAGATGAGCAGTTCTTC.

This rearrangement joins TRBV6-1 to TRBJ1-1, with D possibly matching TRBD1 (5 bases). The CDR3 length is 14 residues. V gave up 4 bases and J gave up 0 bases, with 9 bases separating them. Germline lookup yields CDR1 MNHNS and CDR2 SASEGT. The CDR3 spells CASSASGLNTEAFF. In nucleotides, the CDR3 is TGTGCCAGCAGTGCCTCGGGACTGAACACTGAAGCTTTCTTT.

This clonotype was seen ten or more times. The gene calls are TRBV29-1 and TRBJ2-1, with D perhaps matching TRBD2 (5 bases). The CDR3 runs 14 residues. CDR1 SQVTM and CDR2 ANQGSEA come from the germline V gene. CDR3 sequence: CTFSRGGTYNEQFF. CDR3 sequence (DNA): TGCACATTCTCCCGGGGTGGCACCTACAATGAGCAGTTCTTC.

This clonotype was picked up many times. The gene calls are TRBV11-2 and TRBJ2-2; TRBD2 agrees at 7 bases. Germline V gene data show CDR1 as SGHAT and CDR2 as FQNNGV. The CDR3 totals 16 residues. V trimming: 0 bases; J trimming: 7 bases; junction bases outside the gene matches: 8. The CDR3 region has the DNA TGTGCCAGCAGCTTAGAGGGCGGGAGAGGTGGCGGGGAGCTGTTTTTT. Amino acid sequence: CASSLEGGRGGGELFF.

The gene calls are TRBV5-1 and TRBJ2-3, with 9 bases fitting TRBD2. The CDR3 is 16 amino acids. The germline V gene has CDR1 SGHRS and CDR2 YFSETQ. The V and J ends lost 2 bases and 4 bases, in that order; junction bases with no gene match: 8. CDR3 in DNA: TGCGCCAGCAGCTTCGTAGCGGGAGTGGGCGCAGATACGCAGTATTTT. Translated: CASSFVAGVGADTQYF.

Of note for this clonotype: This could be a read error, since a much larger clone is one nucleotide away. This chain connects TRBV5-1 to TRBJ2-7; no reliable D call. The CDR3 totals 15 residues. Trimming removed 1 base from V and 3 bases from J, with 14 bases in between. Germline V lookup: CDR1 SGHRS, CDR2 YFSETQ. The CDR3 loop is CASSLMAASLYEQYF. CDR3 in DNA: TGCGCCAGCAGCTTGATGGCTGCCTCCCTCTACGAGCAGTACTTC.

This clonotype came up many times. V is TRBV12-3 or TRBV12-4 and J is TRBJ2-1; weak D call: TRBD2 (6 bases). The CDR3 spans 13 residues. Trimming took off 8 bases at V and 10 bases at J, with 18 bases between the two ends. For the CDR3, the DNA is TGTGCCAGCGCTGCGGGGCCCGGAGGGGAGCAGTTCTTC. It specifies CASAAGPGGEQFF.

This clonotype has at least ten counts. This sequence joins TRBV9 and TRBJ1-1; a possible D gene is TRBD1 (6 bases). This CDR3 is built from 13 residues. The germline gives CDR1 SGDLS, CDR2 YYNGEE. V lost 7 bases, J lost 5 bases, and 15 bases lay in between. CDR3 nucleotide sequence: TGTGCCAGCGGGGGGGCAGGGGATACTGAAGCTTTCTTT. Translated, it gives CASGGAGDTEAFF.

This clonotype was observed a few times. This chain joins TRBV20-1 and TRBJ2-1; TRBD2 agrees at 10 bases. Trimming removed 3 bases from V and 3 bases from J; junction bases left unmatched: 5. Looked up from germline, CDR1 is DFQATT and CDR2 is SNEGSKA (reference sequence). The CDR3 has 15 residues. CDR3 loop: CSASASGSYYNEQFF. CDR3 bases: TGCAGTGCTAGTGCTAGCGGGAGTTACTACAATGAGCAGTTCTTC.

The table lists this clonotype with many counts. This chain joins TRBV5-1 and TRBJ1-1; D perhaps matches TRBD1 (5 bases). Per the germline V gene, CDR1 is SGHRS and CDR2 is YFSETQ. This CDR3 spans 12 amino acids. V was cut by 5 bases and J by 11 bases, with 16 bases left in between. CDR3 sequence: CASSPGTGYAFF. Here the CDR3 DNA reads TGCGCCAGCAGTCCCGGAACAGGATATGCTTTCTTT.

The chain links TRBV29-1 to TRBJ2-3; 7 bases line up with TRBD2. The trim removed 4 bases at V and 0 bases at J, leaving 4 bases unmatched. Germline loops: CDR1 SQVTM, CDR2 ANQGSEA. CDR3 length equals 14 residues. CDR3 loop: CSVGKRGSTDTQYF. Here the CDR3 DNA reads TGCAGCGTTGGAAAGCGGGGAAGCACAGATACGCAGTATTTT.

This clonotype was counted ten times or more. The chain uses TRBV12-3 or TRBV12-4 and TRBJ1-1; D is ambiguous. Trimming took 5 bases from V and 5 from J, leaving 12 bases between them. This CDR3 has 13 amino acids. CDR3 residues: CASSPPVGTEAFF. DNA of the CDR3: TGTGCCAGCAGTCCACCAGTAGGGACTGAAGCTTTCTTT.

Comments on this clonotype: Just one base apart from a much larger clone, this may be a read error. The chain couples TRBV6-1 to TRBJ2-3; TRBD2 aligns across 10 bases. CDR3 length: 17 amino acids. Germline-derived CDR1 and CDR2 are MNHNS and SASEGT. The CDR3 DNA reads TGTGCCAACAGTGAGCTTTTTAGCGGGAGGAGTGCAGATACGCAGTATTTT. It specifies CANSELFSGRSADTQYF.

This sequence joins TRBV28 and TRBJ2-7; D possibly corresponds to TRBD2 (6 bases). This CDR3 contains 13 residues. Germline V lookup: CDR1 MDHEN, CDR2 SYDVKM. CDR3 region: CTSGGNSRHEQYV. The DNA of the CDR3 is TGTACCAGTGGCGGGAATAGCAGGCACGAGCAGTACGTC.

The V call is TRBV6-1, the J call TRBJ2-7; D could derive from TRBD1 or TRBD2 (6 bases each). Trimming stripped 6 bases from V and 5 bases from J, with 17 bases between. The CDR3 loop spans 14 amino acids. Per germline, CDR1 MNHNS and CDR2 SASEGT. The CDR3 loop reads CASSLGRGAHEQYF. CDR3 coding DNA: TGTGCCAGCAGCCTAGGAAGGGGGGCTCACGAGCAGTACTTC.

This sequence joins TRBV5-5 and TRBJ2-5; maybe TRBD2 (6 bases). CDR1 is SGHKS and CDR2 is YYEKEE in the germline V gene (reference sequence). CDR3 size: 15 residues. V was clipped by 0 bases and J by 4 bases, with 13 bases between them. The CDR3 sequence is CASSLGLAYRETQYF. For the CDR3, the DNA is TGTGCCAGCAGCTTGGGGCTAGCGTATCGAGAGACCCAGTACTTC. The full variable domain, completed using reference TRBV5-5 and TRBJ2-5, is DAGVTQSPTHLIKTRGQQVTLRCSPISGHKSVSWYQQVLGQGPQFIFQYYEKEERGRGNFPDRFSARQFPNYSSELNVNALLLGDSALYLCASSLGLAYRETQYFGPGTRLLVL.

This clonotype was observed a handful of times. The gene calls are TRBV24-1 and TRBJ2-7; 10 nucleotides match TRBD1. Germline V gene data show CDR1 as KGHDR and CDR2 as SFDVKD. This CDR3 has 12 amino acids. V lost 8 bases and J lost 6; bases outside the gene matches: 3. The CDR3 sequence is CATKGQGSEQYV. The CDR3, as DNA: TGTGCCACCAAGGGACAGGGGTCCGAGCAGTACGTC.

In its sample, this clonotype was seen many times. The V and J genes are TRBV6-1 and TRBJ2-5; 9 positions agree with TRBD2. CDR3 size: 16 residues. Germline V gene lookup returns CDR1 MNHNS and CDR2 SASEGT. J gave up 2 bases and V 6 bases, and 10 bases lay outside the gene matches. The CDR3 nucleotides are TGTGCCAGCAGAATATCGAAAGCGGGGGGACAAGAGACCCAGTACTTC. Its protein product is CASRISKAGGQETQYF.

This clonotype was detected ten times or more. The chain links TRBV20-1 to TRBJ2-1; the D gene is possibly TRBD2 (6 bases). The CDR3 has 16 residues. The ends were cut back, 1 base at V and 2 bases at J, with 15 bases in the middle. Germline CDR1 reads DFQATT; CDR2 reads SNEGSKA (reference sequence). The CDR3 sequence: CSARGAGTFTYNEQFF. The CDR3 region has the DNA TGCAGTGCTAGAGGGGCCGGGACTTTCACCTACAATGAGCAGTTCTTC.

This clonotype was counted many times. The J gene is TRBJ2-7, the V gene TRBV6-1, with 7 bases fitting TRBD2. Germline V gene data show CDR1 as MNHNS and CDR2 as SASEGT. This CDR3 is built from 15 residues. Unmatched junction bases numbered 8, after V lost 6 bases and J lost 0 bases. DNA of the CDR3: TGTGCCAGCAGCGCTACTAGCGTGAACTCCTACGAGCAGTACGTC. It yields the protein CASSATSVNSYEQYV.

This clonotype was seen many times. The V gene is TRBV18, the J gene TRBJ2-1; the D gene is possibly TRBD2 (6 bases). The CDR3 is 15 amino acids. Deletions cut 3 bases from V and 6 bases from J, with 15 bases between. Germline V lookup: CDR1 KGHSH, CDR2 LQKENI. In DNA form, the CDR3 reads TGTGCCAGCTCACCGTCACCGACTAGACTCAATGAGCAGTTCTTC. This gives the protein CASSPSPTRLNEQFF. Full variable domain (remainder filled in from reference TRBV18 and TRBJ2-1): NAGVMQNPRHLVRRRGQEARLRCSPMKGHSHVYWYRQLPEEGLKFMVYLQKENIIDESGMPKERFSAEFPKEGPSILRIQQVVRGDSAAYFCASSPSPTRLNEQFFGPGTRLTVL.

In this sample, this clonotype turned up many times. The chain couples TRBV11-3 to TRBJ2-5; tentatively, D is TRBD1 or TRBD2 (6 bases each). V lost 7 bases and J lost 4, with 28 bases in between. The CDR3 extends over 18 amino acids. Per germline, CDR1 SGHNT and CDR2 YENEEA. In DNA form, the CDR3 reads TGTGCCAGCACCCCGAGGGGCTTTTGGAGGGGGGTGGGAGAGACCCAGTACTTC. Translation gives CASTPRGFWRGVGETQYF.